The 12 T cell receptor beta chains below all came from one sample that was sequenced in a study of shared clonotypes between healthy human individuals. The assay was immunoSEQ multiplex PCR, and TCRdb's table has in-frame clones only and misses some. The data contain about 320,000 clones, over 75% of them seen just once; the ten biggest clones take up about 17%. Sequencing was carried out using memory CD8+ T cells sorted from blood. Stated subset: CD45RO+ cells pooled with CCR7-negative TemRA cells. These receptors all come from a man between 18 and 29 years old in good health.

The V call is TRBV28, the J call TRBJ1-1; TRBD1 agrees at 9 bases. The CDR3 has 14 residues. CDR1 MDHEN and CDR2 SYDVKM come from the germline V gene. V lost 5 bases and J lost 7; bases outside the gene matches: 8. CDR3 protein: CASSGTGGAYEAFF. In DNA form, the CDR3 reads TGTGCCAGCAGTGGCACAGGGGGCGCGTATGAAGCTTTCTTT.

This chain links TRBV9 with TRBJ1-1, with D tentatively TRBD1 (5 bases). CDR1 and CDR2 (germline): SGDLS, YYNGEE. The CDR3 is made up of 14 amino acids. V was trimmed by 0 bases and J by 6 bases, leaving 12 bases between them. This CDR3 is CASSVDSGDPEAFF. Written as DNA, the CDR3 is TGTGCCAGCAGCGTAGATTCGGGGGACCCTGAAGCTTTCTTT. Combining the CDR3 with reference TRBV9 and TRBJ1-1 gives the whole variable domain DSGVTQTPKHLITATGQRVTLRCSPRSGDLSVYWYQQSLDQGLQFLIQYYNGEERAKGNILERFSAQQFPDLHSELNLSSLELGDSALYFCASSVDSGDPEAFFGQGTRLTVV.

The rearrangement links TRBV7-9 to TRBJ2-7; D is perhaps TRBD1 (6 bases). Germline V lookup: CDR1 SEHNR, CDR2 FQNEAQ (reference sequence). V lost 5 bases and J lost 3, with 20 bases in between. The CDR3 extends over 16 amino acids. CDR3 bases: TGTGCCAGCAGCCTGACCCAGGGGCTGCGTCTCTACGAGCAGTACTTC. Its translation: CASSLTQGLRLYEQYF.

This chain joins TRBV9 and TRBJ2-1, with TRBD1 as a possible D gene (6 bases). The germline gives CDR1 SGDLS, CDR2 YYNGEE. V gave up 0 bases and J gave up 4 bases, with 17 bases separating them. The CDR3 extends over 17 amino acids. The CDR3 DNA reads as TGTGCCAGCAGCGTAGATGCTGGGGGCGATTCGTACAATGAGCAGTTCTTC. The encoded protein is CASSVDAGGDSYNEQFF. The entire variable domain, with the rest obtained from reference TRBV9 and TRBJ2-1, is as follows: DSGVTQTPKHLITATGQRVTLRCSPRSGDLSVYWYQQSLDQGLQFLIQYYNGEERAKGNILERFSAQQFPDLHSELNLSSLELGDSALYFCASSVDAGGDSYNEQFFGPGTRLTVL.

The chain carries TRBV28 and TRBJ2-7, with D uncertain. Trimming left V 6 bases short and J 6 bases short, with 18 bases between. CDR3 length: 14 residues. Germline-derived CDR1 and CDR2 are MDHEN and SYDVKM. The CDR3 reads CASSPDPPLGEQYF. CDR3 coding DNA: TGTGCCAGCAGCCCCGACCCCCCGCTTGGCGAGCAGTACTTC.

The rearrangement uses TRBV25-1 and TRBJ1-2, with D unclear. V was trimmed by 4 bases and J by 4 bases, leaving 10 bases between them. The CDR3 consists of 13 residues. From germline, CDR1 is MGHDK and CDR2 SYGVNS. DNA of the CDR3: TGTGCCAGCAGTGGGAAGGTTTGCTATGGCTACACCTTC. It is translated as CASSGKVCYGYTF.

V usage is TRBV5-4 and J usage is TRBJ1-1; 9 nucleotides agree with TRBD1. Germline trimming cut 4 bases from V and 0 bases from J; bases unmatched to any gene: 16. Germline V gene sequence: CDR1 SGHNT, CDR2 YYREEE (reference sequence). There are 19 residues in the CDR3. CDR3 bases: TGTGCCAGCAGCCCACCACAGGGGGCCGTTGGTAGAGTGAACACTGAAGCTTTCTTT. Protein sequence: CASSPPQGAVGRVNTEAFF.

The chain links TRBV4-1 to TRBJ2-2; no firm D call. Germline V CDR1 and CDR2: MGHRA, YSYEKL. Trimming removed 1 base at V and 1 base at J, with 4 bases between. CDR3 length: 14 residues. The CDR3 loop reads CASSQAQNTGELFF. The CDR3 coding sequence is TGCGCCAGCAGCCAAGCACAGAACACCGGGGAGCTGTTTTTT.

This clone was seen ten or more times. V gene TRBV2 combines with J gene TRBJ2-3; D perhaps matches TRBD2 (7 bases). Trimming stripped 7 bases from V and 4 bases from J, with 18 bases between. From germline, CDR1 is SNHLY and CDR2 FYNNEI. CDR3 length: 15 amino acids. CDR3: CASTSRGGNADTQYF. CDR3 nucleotide sequence: TGTGCCAGCACCTCAAGGGGGGGGAATGCAGATACGCAGTATTTT.

The chain uses TRBV6-5 and TRBJ1-2, with a tentative D call TRBD1 (5 bases). This CDR3 has 14 amino acids. Trimming took 5 bases from V and 0 from J, leaving 10 bases between them. The germline gives CDR1 MNHEY, CDR2 SVGAGI. CDR3 residues: CASSTGPANYGYTF. In DNA, the CDR3 is TGTGCCAGCAGTACAGGACCAGCTAACTATGGCTACACCTTC.

The chain employs TRBV27 and TRBJ2-5, with 10 bases matching TRBD2. Germline assignment: CDR1 MNHEY and CDR2 SMNVEV (reference sequence). V gave up 6 bases and J gave up 5 bases; unmatched junction bases: 6. The CDR3 spans 14 residues. CDR3 in DNA: TGTGCCAGCAGGCTAGCGGGGGTCGTTGAGACCCAGTACTTC. Translation: CASRLAGVVETQYF.

Only one count was recorded for this clone. J is TRBJ2-7 and V is TRBV10-2; tentatively, D is TRBD1 or TRBD2 (5 bases each). Germline CDR1 WSHSY, CDR2 SAAADI. The CDR3 loop spans 11 amino acids. The V end lost 1 base, the J end lost 7 bases, and 5 bases lay between the germline ends. CDR3 sequence (DNA): TGCGCCAGCAGTGAGTGGGGGGAGCAGTACTTC. Its translation: CASSEWGEQYF.